Reported below is one T cell receptor (beta chain). Its antigen is not identified. This CDR3 has 16 amino acids. The germline CDR1 and CDR2 sequences are LNHNV and YYDKDF (reference sequence). The trim removed 0 bases at V and 12 bases at J, leaving 16 bases unmatched. With a J-beta primer mix and a sample-barcoded 5' primer, a second PCR ran roughly 6 to 12 cycles. MiXCR was run by TCRdb on the 5' RACE reads, yielding one entry per CDR3 protein. The top ten hold 7.7% of the sample, which has roughly 1,700,000 distinct CDR3 sequences, 28% seen once. This specimen comes from a study of blood T cells in healthy people across ages. General study results and limits: The recorded TCR beta diversity per million T cells decreased in a roughly linear manner with age. Investigators viewed diversity estimates from one million T cells as underestimates, the study reported. Among long-lived donors, naive CD4+ cells were more numerous and diversity higher than in aged donors.

The rearrangement joins TRBV15 to TRBJ2-7; 8 bases align to TRBD1. Sequenced sample: blood. The sequence came from a woman in her thirties in good health. The CDR3 bases are TGTGCCACCAGCAGAGATTTAGACAGGGGAGTCTACGAGAGGTACTTC. Translating it yields CATSRDLDRGVYERYF. The whole variable domain, remainder taken from reference TRBV15 and TRBJ2-7, is DAMVIQNPRYQVTQFGKPVTLSCSQTLNHNVMYWYQQKSSQAPKLLFHYYDKDFNNEADTPDNFQSRRPNTSFCFLDIRSPGLGDTAMYLCATSRDLDRGVYERYFGPGTRLTVT.